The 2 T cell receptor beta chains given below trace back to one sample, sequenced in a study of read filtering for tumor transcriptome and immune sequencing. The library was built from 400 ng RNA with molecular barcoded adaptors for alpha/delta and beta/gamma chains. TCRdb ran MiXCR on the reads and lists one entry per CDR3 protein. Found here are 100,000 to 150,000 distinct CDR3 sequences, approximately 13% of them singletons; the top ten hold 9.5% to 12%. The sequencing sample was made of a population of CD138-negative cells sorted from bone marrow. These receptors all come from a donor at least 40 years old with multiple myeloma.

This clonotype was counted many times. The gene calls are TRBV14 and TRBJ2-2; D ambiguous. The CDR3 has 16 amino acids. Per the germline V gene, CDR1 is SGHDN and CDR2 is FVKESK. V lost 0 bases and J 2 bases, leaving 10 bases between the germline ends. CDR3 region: CASSQDQIRNTGELFF. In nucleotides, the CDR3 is TGTGCCAGCAGCCAAGATCAAATTAGAAACACCGGGGAGCTGTTTTTT.

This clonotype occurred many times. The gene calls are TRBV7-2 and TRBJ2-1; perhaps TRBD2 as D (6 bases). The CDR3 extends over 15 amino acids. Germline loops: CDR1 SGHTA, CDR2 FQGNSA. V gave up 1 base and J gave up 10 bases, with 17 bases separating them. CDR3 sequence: CASSLGAGRNLEQFF. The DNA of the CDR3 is TGTGCCAGCAGCTTAGGTGCGGGAAGAAACTTAGAGCAGTTCTTC.